A single sample is the source of the 21 T cell receptor beta chains below, sequenced in a study of cytomegalovirus exposure and HLA in healthy donors. PCR was performed using 60 Vbeta and 13 Jbeta primers. Clones were read by immunoSEQ multiplex PCR, and TCRdb kept only the in-frame ones, dropping some. The table shows about 170,000 clones, with 70% to 80% occurring only once. Sequencing input: PBMCs. The receptors stem from a woman between 50 and 59 years old in good health and CMV-seronegative.

The chain joins TRBV4-1 to TRBJ1-2; no firm D call. The CDR3 runs 16 residues. Per germline, CDR1 MGHRA and CDR2 YSYEKL. V was pared by 0 bases and J by 3 bases, with 14 bases between. Written as DNA, the CDR3 is TGCGCCAGCAGCCAAGATGGAACTAGGGTCGACTATGGCTACACCTTC. This codes for CASSQDGTRVDYGYTF.

This chain connects TRBV28 to TRBJ1-3; no clear D gene. The CDR3 length is 16 residues. V was trimmed by 5 bases and J by 0 bases, leaving 14 bases between them. Germline loops: CDR1 MDHEN, CDR2 SYDVKM. CDR3 coding DNA: TGTGCCAGCAGTCCCTCGACTCTTAACTCTGGAAACACCATATATTTT. This encodes CASSPSTLNSGNTIYF.

V usage is TRBV29-1 and J usage is TRBJ1-4, with D tentatively TRBD1 (6 bases). Per germline, CDR1 SQVTM and CDR2 ANQGSEA. Between the trimmed V and J ends, which lost 7 bases and 8 bases, there was a span of 14 bases. This CDR3 comprises 12 residues. CDR3 in amino acids: CSAGTPEEKLFF. For the CDR3, the DNA is TGCAGCGCCGGGACACCCGAGGAAAAACTGTTTTTT.

The chain recombines TRBV5-6 with TRBJ2-3; D is perhaps TRBD2 (6 bases). Germline CDR1 and CDR2: SGHDT and YYEEEE. This CDR3 is built from 15 residues. Trimming stripped 1 base from V and 2 bases from J, with 11 bases between. CDR3 coding DNA: TGTGCCAGCAGCTTGTCTAGCGTACTCACAGATACGCAGTATTTT. Its translation: CASSLSSVLTDTQYF.

This rearrangement joins TRBV6-5 to TRBJ1-2, with TRBD1 identical over 10 bases. The germline V gene has CDR1 MNHEY and CDR2 SVGAGI. The trim removed 2 bases at V and 4 bases at J, leaving 4 bases unmatched. The CDR3 has 15 amino acids. The CDR3, as DNA: TGTGCCAGCAGTTACCTGGGACAGGGGACCTATGGCTACACCTTC. This gives the protein CASSYLGQGTYGYTF.

The chain carries TRBV11-2 and TRBJ1-3, with 10 positions matching TRBD1. The V gene's germline CDR1 is SGHAT and CDR2 FQNNGV. Trimming at V came to 6 bases and at J to 6 bases, leaving 14 bases not matched to a gene. The CDR3 loop spans 17 amino acids. Written as DNA, the CDR3 is TGTGCCAGCAGTCCACTGAAGAGACAGGGGGCGTTAAACACCATATATTTT. Amino acid sequence: CASSPLKRQGALNTIYF.

The chain carries TRBV13 and TRBJ1-4; D is ambiguous. Germline loops: CDR1 PRHDT, CDR2 FYEKMQ (reference sequence). Trimming stripped 3 bases from V and 10 bases from J, with 12 bases between. CDR3 length: 13 residues. This CDR3 is CASSFGPEGKLFF. DNA for the CDR3: TGTGCCAGCAGCTTTGGCCCCGAGGGAAAACTGTTTTTT.

The chain couples TRBV4-3 to TRBJ1-5; 9 positions agree with TRBD1. V lost 0 bases to trimming and J lost 2 bases; unmatched junction nucleotides: 5. This CDR3 spans 17 amino acids. Germline CDR1 and CDR2: LGHNA and YSLEER. The CDR3, as DNA: TGCGCCAGCAGCCAAGATATGCGGACAGGGGGCAATCAGCCCCAGCATTTT. Translation gives CASSQDMRTGGNQPQHF.

The chain joins TRBV30 to TRBJ2-3; a weak D match, TRBD2 (6 bases). V lost 2 bases to trimming and J lost 9 bases, with 15 bases between them. Germline CDR1 is GTSNPN and CDR2 is SVGIG (reference sequence). The CDR3 has 13 amino acids. The CDR3 loop reads CAWSPGVPETQYF. In DNA form, the CDR3 reads TGTGCCTGGAGTCCGGGGGTACCTGAGACGCAGTATTTT.

This CDR3 is CASSLTSGVTYEQYF. The CDR3 nucleotides are TGTGCCAGCAGCTTAACTAGCGGGGTGACCTACGAGCAGTACTTC. J is TRBJ2-7 and V is TRBV7-9; the match to TRBD2 covers 10 bases. CDR1 is SEHNR and CDR2 is FQNEAQ in the germline V gene (reference sequence). The CDR3 is 15 residues long. V lost 2 bases, J lost 2 bases, and 3 bases stayed unmatched.

This sequence joins TRBV28 and TRBJ1-1; D not certain. V lost 1 base to trimming and J lost 7 bases, with 7 bases between them. Germline V gives CDR1 MDHEN, CDR2 SYDVKM. CDR3 length: 12 amino acids. In DNA, the CDR3 is TGTGCCAGCAGTTTATTCGGGGATGAAGCTTTCTTT. This sequence encodes CASSLFGDEAFF. Supplemented by reference TRBV28 and TRBJ1-1, the full variable domain reads DVKVTQSSRYLVKRTGEKVFLECVQDMDHENMFWYRQDPGLGLRLIYFSYDVKMKEKGDIPEGYSVSREKKERFSLILESASTNQTSMYLCASSLFGDEAFFGQGTRLTVV.

This clone showed up just once. The rearrangement joins TRBV19 to TRBJ2-1; 9 bases map to TRBD1. The CDR3 has 15 amino acids. In germline, CDR1 is LNHDA, CDR2 SQIVND (reference sequence). The V segment lost 2 bases and the J segment 9 bases; nucleotides outside the gene matches: 8. The CDR3 is CASSILKQGAGEQFF. DNA of the CDR3: TGTGCCAGTAGTATACTTAAACAGGGGGCAGGTGAGCAGTTCTTC. The variable domain in full, with the rest retrieved from reference TRBV19 and TRBJ2-1, is DGGITQSPKYLFRKEGQNVTLSCEQNLNHDAMYWYRQDPGQGLRLIYYSQIVNDFQKGDIAEGYSVSREKKESFPLTVTSAQKNPTAFYLCASSILKQGAGEQFFGPGTRLTVL.

CDR3 in DNA: TGTGCCAGTAGTTTATCCGGGACTAGCGGGAGAGAGACCCAGTACTTC. Its translation: CASSLSGTSGRETQYF. The chain recombines TRBV19 with TRBJ2-5, with TRBD2 matching over 14 bases. The CDR3 runs to 16 residues. Losses at the gene ends were 5 bases for V and 4 bases for J; bases not matched to a gene: 6. Looked up from germline, CDR1 is LNHDA and CDR2 is SQIVND (reference sequence). The full variable domain, completed using reference TRBV19 and TRBJ2-5, is DGGITQSPKYLFRKEGQNVTLSCEQNLNHDAMYWYRQDPGQGLRLIYYSQIVNDFQKGDIAEGYSVSREKKESFPLTVTSAQKNPTAFYLCASSLSGTSGRETQYFGPGTRLLVL.

This rearrangement joins TRBV6-4 to TRBJ2-1; 7 bases map to TRBD2. The V and J ends lost 3 bases and 10 bases, in that order; junction bases with no gene match: 6. Germline values: CDR1 MRHNA, CDR2 SNTAGT. CDR3 length: 13 residues. CDR3 sequence: CASSEQRGLEQFF. In nucleotides, the CDR3 is TGTGCCAGCAGTGAACAGCGGGGCCTAGAGCAGTTCTTC.

The chain employs TRBV5-6 and TRBJ2-7; the D gene is possibly TRBD1 (5 bases). The CDR3 loop spans 14 amino acids. Trimming cost V 4 bases and J 0 bases, with 11 bases left between them. The germline gives CDR1 SGHDT, CDR2 YYEEEE. This chain's CDR3 is CASSPLTVSYEQYF. CDR3 in DNA: TGTGCCAGCAGCCCATTGACAGTCTCCTACGAGCAGTACTTC.

The chain recombines TRBV7-6 with TRBJ2-5; perhaps TRBD1 as D (5 bases). The germline gives CDR1 SGHVS, CDR2 FNYEAQ. CDR3 size: 15 residues. With 5 bases removed from V and 4 bases from J, the gap between germline ends came to 17 bases. CDR3 protein: CASSPQAGWTETQYF. CDR3 coding DNA: TGTGCCAGCAGCCCACAGGCAGGGTGGACAGAGACCCAGTACTTC.

This chain joins TRBV7-9 and TRBJ2-7, with D hard to call. Germline values: CDR1 SEHNR, CDR2 FQNEAQ (reference sequence). CDR3 length: 12 amino acids. Trimming shortened V by 4 bases and J by 4 bases, and 8 bases separated the two germline ends. For the CDR3, the DNA is TGTGCCAGCAGCTCCGACACATACGAGCAGTACTTC. Protein: CASSSDTYEQYF. Together with reference TRBV7-9 and TRBJ2-7, the CDR3 gives the full variable domain: DTGVSQNPRHKITKRGQNVTFRCDPISEHNRLYWYRQTLGQGPEFLTYFQNEAQLEKSRLLSDRFSAERPKGSFSTLEIQRTEQGDSAMYLCASSSDTYEQYFGPGTRLTVT.

The chain employs TRBV19 and TRBJ2-3; D remains unclear. With 3 bases removed from V and 2 bases from J, the gap between germline ends came to 12 bases. This CDR3 is 15 amino acids long. The V gene's germline CDR1 is LNHDA and CDR2 SQIVND (reference sequence). In nucleotides, the CDR3 is TGTGCCAGTAGTATTAAGACACCAACCACAGATACGCAGTATTTT. Encoded protein: CASSIKTPTTDTQYF.

The rearrangement links TRBV30 to TRBJ2-2, with D tentatively TRBD1 (5 bases). The CDR3 length is 15 residues. Germline CDR1 is GTSNPN and CDR2 is SVGIG (reference sequence). Trimming removed 2 bases at V and 4 bases at J, with 14 bases between. The CDR3 DNA follows: TGTGCCTGGAGTATCCAGCCAGGGATCACCGGGGAGCTGTTTTTT. The encoded protein is CAWSIQPGITGELFF.

This clone appeared once. This chain uses TRBV19 with TRBJ1-2; TRBD1 matches at 9 bases. V dropped 1 base and J dropped 8; count of bases not matched to a gene: 5. Germline V CDR1 and CDR2: LNHDA, SQIVND (reference sequence). There are 14 residues in the CDR3. CDR3 nucleotides: TGTGCCAGTAGTATAGGCGGGACAGGGCTCGGCTACACCTTC. Encoded protein: CASSIGGTGLGYTF.

This clone was detected only a few times. This chain joins TRBV7-8 and TRBJ1-1; D might be TRBD1 (5 bases). The V and J ends lost 2 bases and 1 base respectively, with 8 bases between them. This CDR3 comprises 14 residues. The germline V gene encodes CDR1 SGHVS and CDR2 FQNEAQ. CDR3 in DNA: TGTGCCAGCAGCTTACAGGGTCGGAACACTGAAGCTTTCTTT. It codes for CASSLQGRNTEAFF.